The 24 T cell receptor beta chains listed next were all sequenced from one sample in a study of blood T cell repertoires in COVID-19. The protocol was immunoSEQ multiplex PCR, while the TCRdb copy is restricted to in-frame clones and leaves out a portion. Seen here are hundreds of thousands of clones, approximately 88% observed once, and the top ten hold 9.4%. The specimen was peripheral blood. The receptors originated from a man between 18 and 29 years old with active or convalescent COVID-19.

This sequence joins TRBV9 and TRBJ1-5; no reliable D call. This CDR3 has 14 residues. The germline gives CDR1 SGDLS, CDR2 YYNGEE. Trimming took off 0 bases at V and 5 bases at J, with 9 bases between the two ends. The CDR3 sequence is CASSVDLGDQPQHF. The DNA for the CDR3 is TGTGCCAGCAGCGTAGATCTGGGAGATCAGCCCCAGCATTTT.

This clone showed up just once. The chain recombines TRBV6-6 with TRBJ1-1, with 8 nucleotides matching TRBD1. The CDR3 spans 15 residues. The V gene's germline CDR1 is MNHNY and CDR2 SVGAGI (reference sequence). The V segment lost 4 bases and the J segment 1 base; nucleotides outside the gene matches: 5. DNA of the CDR3: TGTGCCAGCAGTTTCCTTGGACAGGGGAACACTGAAGCTTTCTTT. Translation gives CASSFLGQGNTEAFF.

The chain employs TRBV5-6 and TRBJ2-1; maybe TRBD1 (5 bases). In germline, CDR1 is SGHDT, CDR2 YYEEEE. The CDR3 spans 13 residues. V dropped 2 bases and J dropped 6 bases, with 9 bases sitting between them. The CDR3 loop is CASSFPGINEQFF. The DNA for the CDR3 is TGTGCCAGCAGCTTTCCAGGGATCAATGAGCAGTTCTTC. The variable domain in full, with the rest retrieved from reference TRBV5-6 and TRBJ2-1, is DAGVTQSPTHLIKTRGQQVTLRCSPKSGHDTVSWYQQALGQGPQFIFQYYEEEERQRGNFPDRFSGHQFPNYSSELNVNALLLGDSALYLCASSFPGINEQFFGPGTRLTVL.

The rearrangement links TRBV10-2 to TRBJ2-3; TRBD2 agrees at 12 bases. V was clipped by 4 bases and J by 2 bases; unmatched bases: 7. The CDR3 is 17 residues long. Germline CDR1 and CDR2: WSHSY and SAAADI. The CDR3 sequence: CASSARTSGDFTDTQYF. The CDR3 coding sequence is TGCGCCAGCAGTGCGAGGACTAGCGGGGATTTCACAGATACGCAGTATTTT.

This sequence joins TRBV5-6 and TRBJ1-2; D remains ambiguous. The CDR3 loop spans 15 amino acids. Germline CDR1 is SGHDT and CDR2 is YYEEEE. V lost 0 bases, J lost 0 bases, and 9 bases lay in between. The CDR3 protein is CASSLDQNPNYGYTF. The CDR3 bases are TGTGCCAGCAGCTTGGACCAGAACCCTAACTATGGCTACACCTTC.

This chain connects TRBV19 to TRBJ2-4, with D perhaps matching TRBD1 (6 bases). The V and J ends lost 7 bases and 0 bases respectively, with 13 bases between them. Germline V CDR1 and CDR2: LNHDA, SQIVND (reference sequence). CDR3 length: 15 amino acids. The CDR3 sequence: CASTTRGVAKNIQYF. CDR3 bases: TGTGCCAGTACTACCAGGGGAGTAGCCAAAAACATTCAGTACTTC. Complete variable domain (other parts from reference TRBV19 and TRBJ2-4): DGGITQSPKYLFRKEGQNVTLSCEQNLNHDAMYWYRQDPGQGLRLIYYSQIVNDFQKGDIAEGYSVSREKKESFPLTVTSAQKNPTAFYLCASTTRGVAKNIQYFGAGTRLSVL.

This sequence joins TRBV6-2 or TRBV6-3 and TRBJ2-3; 9 bases line up with TRBD2. V shed 3 bases and J 4 bases; nucleotides not matched to a gene: 8. This CDR3 spans 16 amino acids. Looked up from germline, CDR1 is MNHEY and CDR2 is SVGEGT. CDR3 nucleotide sequence: TGTGCCAGCAGTTATGGCGCGGGGGGGCCGGCAGATACGCAGTATTTT. Translation gives CASSYGAGGPADTQYF.

This sequence joins TRBV5-5 and TRBJ1-2; D remains unclear. V shed 6 bases and J shed 5 bases, with 14 bases lying between them. There are 13 residues in the CDR3. Germline V CDR1 and CDR2: SGHKS, YYEKEE (reference sequence). The CDR3 is CASNDRVDYGYTF. CDR3 sequence (DNA): TGTGCCAGCAACGACCGGGTCGATTATGGCTACACCTTC.

V is TRBV2 and J is TRBJ1-1; D not resolved. V lost 8 bases, J lost 2 bases, and 6 bases lay in between. CDR3 length: 11 residues. The germline CDR1 and CDR2 sequences are SNHLY and FYNNEI. CDR3 residues: CASRVNTEAFF. CDR3 in DNA: TGTGCCAGCCGGGTTAACACTGAAGCTTTCTTT.

The chain couples TRBV5-1 to TRBJ2-5; 10 nucleotides line up with TRBD2. CDR1 SGHRS and CDR2 YFSETQ come from the germline V gene. V gave up 5 bases and J gave up 6 bases; unmatched junction bases: 10. The CDR3 is 15 residues long. CDR3 loop: CASSTSGGARKTQYF. The CDR3 bases are TGCGCCAGCAGTACCAGCGGGGGGGCAAGAAAGACCCAGTACTTC.

This clone was seen a single time. Other DNA sequences from this sample encode an identical CDR3 as well. V and J are TRBV6-5 and TRBJ2-7; 8 bases fit TRBD1. Germline CDR1 reads MNHEY; CDR2 reads SVGAGI. J gave up 1 base and V 2 bases, and 4 bases lay outside the gene matches. This CDR3 contains 15 residues. In DNA, the CDR3 is TGTGCCAGCAGTTACGCCGGGACAGGATCCTACGAGCAGTACTTC. This encodes CASSYAGTGSYEQYF.

CDR3 amino acids: CASSQLGQGSGELFF. The CDR3 nucleotides read TGCGCCAGCAGCCAACTAGGACAGGGTTCCGGGGAGCTGTTTTTT. J is TRBJ2-2 and V is TRBV4-1; 8 bases are a match to TRBD1. Germline V gene lookup returns CDR1 MGHRA and CDR2 YSYEKL. V gave up 2 bases and J gave up 6 bases; unmatched junction bases: 5. CDR3 length equals 15 residues.

The genes are TRBV12-5 and TRBJ2-7, with 8 bases aligning to TRBD1. V trimming: 1 base; J trimming: 7 bases; junction bases outside the gene matches: 12. The CDR3 runs to 16 residues. From germline, CDR1 is LGHNT and CDR2 FRNRAP. Written as DNA, the CDR3 is TGTGCTAGTGGTTTGGCCCTCACACAGGGGGACAAAGAGCAGTACTTC. Translation: CASGLALTQGDKEQYF.

The chain joins TRBV5-1 to TRBJ1-6, with 10 bases identical to TRBD1. Looked up from germline, CDR1 is SGHRS and CDR2 is YFSETQ. The V segment lost 3 bases and the J segment 6 bases; nucleotides outside the gene matches: 6. The CDR3 spans 16 residues. The CDR3 sequence is CASSSGTGASNSPLHF. In DNA form, the CDR3 reads TGCGCCAGCAGCTCCGGGACAGGGGCGTCTAATTCACCCCTCCACTTT.

This chain uses TRBV4-1 with TRBJ1-4, with D hard to call. The germline V gene encodes CDR1 MGHRA and CDR2 YSYEKL. The CDR3 sequence is 16 residues long. The germline V and J ends were trimmed by 6 bases and 0 bases, with 14 bases remaining between them. In DNA form, the CDR3 reads TGCGCCAGCAGGGCAGCCCGGGGAGCAACTAATGAAAAACTGTTTTTT. It is translated as CASRAARGATNEKLFF.

The table lists this clone with a count of one. The chain recombines TRBV4-1 with TRBJ1-2, with 8 bases that match TRBD1. The J segment lost 5 bases and the V segment lost 1 base, leaving 18 bases of the junction unmatched. Germline CDR1 is MGHRA and CDR2 is YSYEKL. The CDR3 is 19 residues long. CDR3 loop: CASSQGRGLVWQGQYGYTF. DNA of the CDR3: TGCGCCAGCAGCCAAGGCAGGGGGCTAGTTTGGCAGGGGCAATATGGCTACACCTTC.

The V gene is TRBV4-1, the J gene TRBJ1-4; 8 nucleotides agree with TRBD1. Germline loops: CDR1 MGHRA, CDR2 YSYEKL. J was trimmed by 4 bases and V by 4 bases; bases with no gene match: 5. The CDR3 has 15 residues. The CDR3 sequence is CASSRGTGVNEKLFF. The CDR3 DNA reads as TGCGCCAGCAGCCGAGGGACAGGCGTTAATGAAAAACTGTTTTTT.

The gene calls are TRBV4-3 and TRBJ2-3, with D perhaps matching TRBD2 (5 bases). Germline-derived CDR1 and CDR2 are LGHNA and YSLEER. The CDR3 is 15 amino acids. V was clipped by 0 bases and J by 7 bases, with 14 bases between them. DNA of the CDR3: TGCGCCAGCAGCCAAGATCGTGAGAGGGTACATACGCAGTATTTT. Translation gives CASSQDRERVHTQYF.

This clone was detected once. This chain links TRBV10-2 with TRBJ2-5, with TRBD2 matching over 7 bases. The V gene end was trimmed by 5 bases and the J gene end by 5 bases; junction bases not matched to a gene: 2. Per germline, CDR1 WSHSY and CDR2 SAAADI. The CDR3 covers 12 residues. The CDR3 nucleotides are TGCGCCAGCAGTACTAGCGTTGAGACCCAGTACTTC. It specifies CASSTSVETQYF.

The chain uses TRBV11-2 and TRBJ1-2; D is perhaps TRBD1 (6 bases). Deletions cut 1 base from V and 1 base from J, with 10 bases between. CDR3 length equals 15 residues. CDR1 and CDR2 (germline): SGHAT, FQNNGV. CDR3 protein: CASSLGTVNNYGYTF. CDR3 sequence (DNA): TGTGCCAGCAGCTTAGGGACAGTAAATAACTATGGCTACACCTTC.

CDR3 residues: CASSQILAGATDTQYF. In DNA form, the CDR3 reads TGCGCCAGCAGCCAGATACTAGCGGGGGCAACAGATACGCAGTATTTT. The gene calls are TRBV4-1 and TRBJ2-3, with 11 bases identical to TRBD2. The CDR3 has 16 residues. The V segment lost 3 bases and the J segment 3 bases; nucleotides outside the gene matches: 5. In germline, CDR1 is MGHRA, CDR2 YSYEKL.

The chain links TRBV4-2 to TRBJ1-1; D unclear. Germline values: CDR1 LGHNA, CDR2 YNFKEQ. Trimming pared 3 bases from V and 0 bases from J, leaving 17 bases between. The length of the CDR3 is 17 residues. CDR3 nucleotides: TGTGCCAGCAGCCACGCGGATGTTACGTACATGAACACTGAAGCTTTCTTT. Translated, it gives CASSHADVTYMNTEAFF.

The rearrangement uses TRBV11-2 and TRBJ2-5; 7 nucleotides line up with TRBD2. Germline CDR1 is SGHAT and CDR2 is FQNNGV. The CDR3 extends over 15 amino acids. The trim removed 0 bases at V and 3 bases at J, leaving 4 bases unmatched. DNA of the CDR3: TGTGCCAGCAGCTTAGAACCGGGACTAAAAGAGACCCAGTACTTC. Amino acids: CASSLEPGLKETQYF.

This clone has only one observation. The V call is TRBV15, the J call TRBJ1-1, with no clear D. Germline CDR1 is LNHNV and CDR2 is YYDKDF (reference sequence). The CDR3 is 14 residues long. V lost 3 bases to trimming and J lost 1 base, with 9 bases between them. The CDR3 protein is CATSRNRGNTEAFF. CDR3 sequence (DNA): TGTGCCACCAGCAGGAATCGGGGGAACACTGAAGCTTTCTTT. The entire variable domain, with the rest obtained from reference TRBV15 and TRBJ1-1, is as follows: DAMVIQNPRYQVTQFGKPVTLSCSQTLNHNVMYWYQQKSSQAPKLLFHYYDKDFNNEADTPDNFQSRRPNTSFCFLDIRSPGLGDTAMYLCATSRNRGNTEAFFGQGTRLTVV.